The rows below give T cell receptor beta chains drawn from one sample of a study of cytotoxic CD8 clonotypes in ibrutinib-treated CLL. Some clones are missing from TCRdb's copy, which holds only in-frame ones; the method was immunoSEQ multiplex PCR. The table includes some 7,800 clones, approximately 79% detected once. The sample was PBMCs, taken before ibrutinib treatment. The receptor source for this set is a human donor with chronic lymphocytic leukemia. Both conserved end residues are part of each CDR3. The D gene is left open where the match is weak. A clone size is listed for some rows: how often the clone was seen (once, few, many), or a class if it is expanded.

clone_size: NA
d_call: TRBD1
j_call: TRBJ1-2
v_call: TRBV15
cdr3_aa: CATSRGQGGPYGYTF
cdr3_nt: TGTGCCACCAGCAGAGGACAGGGCGGTCCCTATGGCTACACCTTC

clone_size: NA
d_call: TRBD1
j_call: TRBJ1-2
v_call: TRBV28
cdr3_aa: CASSETGVNYGYTF
cdr3_nt: TGTGCCAGCAGCGAGACAGGGGTTAACTATGGCTACACCTTC

clone_size: NA
d_call: TRBD2
j_call: TRBJ2-1
v_call: TRBV19
cdr3_aa: CASSAHTSAAYNEQFF
cdr3_nt: TGTGCCAGTAGTGCCCACACTAGCGCAGCCTACAATGAGCAGTTCTTC

clone_size: NA
d_call: TRBD1
j_call: TRBJ1-1
v_call: TRBV9
cdr3_aa: CASSRSTQGEAFF
cdr3_nt: TGTGCCAGCAGCAGAAGTACACAGGGGGAAGCTTTCTTT

clone_size: NA
d_call: NA
j_call: TRBJ1-1
v_call: TRBV28
cdr3_aa: CASNSGGAVPEAFF
cdr3_nt: TGTGCCAGCAACTCCGGGGGGGCGGTACCTGAAGCTTTCTTT

clone_size: NA
d_call: NA
j_call: TRBJ1-1
v_call: TRBV19
cdr3_aa: CASSRQSGNTEAFF
cdr3_nt: TGTGCCAGTAGTAGACAGTCTGGGAACACTGAAGCTTTCTTT

clone_size: once
d_call: NA
j_call: TRBJ1-1
v_call: TRBV7-6
cdr3_aa: CASSLQENTEAFF
cdr3_nt: TGTGCCAGCAGCTTGCAGGAGAACACTGAAGCTTTCTTT

clone_size: NA
d_call: TRBD2
j_call: TRBJ2-2
v_call: TRBV5-5
cdr3_aa: CASSPQASGRTGELFF
cdr3_nt: TGTGCCAGCAGCCCTCAGGCTAGCGGTAGAACCGGGGAGCTGTTTTTT

clone_size: once
d_call: TRBD1
j_call: TRBJ1-2
v_call: TRBV27
cdr3_aa: CASRTPGTGLYGYTF
cdr3_nt: TGTGCCAGCAGGACCCCCGGGACAGGCCTCTATGGCTACACCTTC

clone_size: NA
d_call: NA
j_call: TRBJ2-3
v_call: TRBV5-1
cdr3_aa: CASSWQGADTQYF
cdr3_nt: TGCGCCAGCAGCTGGCAAGGAGCAGATACGCAGTATTTT

clone_size: NA
d_call: NA
j_call: TRBJ1-1
v_call: TRBV5-1
cdr3_aa: CASRSGPEAFF
cdr3_nt: TGCGCCAGCAGGTCAGGGCCTGAAGCTTTCTTT

clone_size: NA
d_call: NA
j_call: TRBJ2-5
v_call: TRBV27
cdr3_aa: CASSLSRHHQETQYF
cdr3_nt: TGTGCCAGCAGTTTATCCCGACACCACCAAGAGACCCAGTACTTC

clone_size: NA
d_call: NA
j_call: TRBJ2-3
v_call: TRBV28
cdr3_aa: CASRSWSPSTDTQYF
cdr3_nt: TGTGCCAGCAGATCCTGGTCACCTAGCACAGATACGCAGTATTTT

clone_size: once
d_call: NA
j_call: TRBJ2-7
v_call: TRBV15
cdr3_aa: CATSAFGGEQYF
cdr3_nt: TGTGCCACCAGCGCGTTCGGGGGCGAGCAGTACTTC

clone_size: once
d_call: TRBD2
j_call: TRBJ2-7
v_call: TRBV7-8
cdr3_aa: CASSVAGGPSYEQYF
cdr3_nt: TGTGCCAGCAGCGTAGCGGGAGGGCCCTCGTACGAGCAGTACTTC

clone_size: NA
d_call: NA
j_call: TRBJ1-1
v_call: TRBV18
cdr3_aa: CASSPTQRMNTEAFF
cdr3_nt: TGTGCCAGCTCACCCACCCAACGGATGAACACTGAAGCTTTCTTT

clone_size: once
d_call: NA
j_call: TRBJ2-2
v_call: TRBV9
cdr3_aa: CASSVGVGELFF
cdr3_nt: TGTGCCAGCAGCGTAGGTGTCGGGGAGCTGTTTTTT

clone_size: NA
d_call: NA
j_call: TRBJ2-7
v_call: TRBV29-1
cdr3_aa: CSVKTGLVFYEQYF
cdr3_nt: TGCAGCGTTAAAACAGGGTTGGTGTTCTACGAGCAGTACTTC

clone_size: once
d_call: TRBD1
j_call: TRBJ2-7
v_call: TRBV5-1
cdr3_aa: CASSLEGQGDEQYF
cdr3_nt: TGCGCCAGCAGCTTGGAAGGGCAGGGGGACGAGCAGTACTTC

clone_size: NA
d_call: NA
j_call: TRBJ1-5
v_call: TRBV9
cdr3_aa: CASSVSGTPSNQPQHF
cdr3_nt: TGTGCCAGCAGCGTGTCCGGCACCCCGAGCAATCAGCCCCAGCATTTT

clone_size: NA
d_call: NA
j_call: TRBJ1-4
v_call: TRBV19
cdr3_aa: CASKQTSTNEKLFF
cdr3_nt: TGTGCCAGCAAACAGACTTCAACTAATGAAAAACTGTTTTTT

clone_size: NA
d_call: NA
j_call: TRBJ2-1
v_call: TRBV5-1
cdr3_aa: CASSGESYNEQFF
cdr3_nt: TGCGCCAGCAGTGGGGAGTCCTACAATGAGCAGTTCTTC

clone_size: NA
d_call: TRBD1
j_call: TRBJ2-3
v_call: TRBV11-3
cdr3_aa: CASSIGQGPNTDTQYF
cdr3_nt: TGTGCCAGCAGCATCGGACAGGGGCCTAACACAGATACGCAGTATTTT

clone_size: NA
d_call: NA
j_call: TRBJ1-3
v_call: TRBV28
cdr3_aa: CAAYTVSGNTIYF
cdr3_nt: TGTGCCGCTTATACGGTCTCTGGAAACACCATATATTTT

clone_size: NA
d_call: NA
j_call: TRBJ2-3
v_call: TRBV18
cdr3_aa: CASSPSTDTQYF
cdr3_nt: TGTGCCAGCTCACCTTCTACAGATACGCAGTATTTT

clone_size: NA
d_call: TRBD2
j_call: TRBJ2-5
v_call: TRBV5-4
cdr3_aa: CASTLSGLGGTQYF
cdr3_nt: TGTGCCAGCACCCTCTCGGGACTAGGGGGGACCCAGTACTTC

clone_size: NA
d_call: NA
j_call: TRBJ2-2
v_call: TRBV28
cdr3_aa: CASSLDRGRNTGELFF
cdr3_nt: TGTGCCAGCAGTTTAGACCGGGGGCGAAACACCGGGGAGCTGTTTTTT

clone_size: NA
d_call: NA
j_call: TRBJ2-7
v_call: TRBV18
cdr3_aa: CASSPSGWDYEQYF
cdr3_nt: TGTGCCAGCTCACCTAGTGGGTGGGACTACGAGCAGTACTTC

clone_size: NA
d_call: TRBD2
j_call: TRBJ2-7
v_call: TRBV4-1
cdr3_aa: CASSLLSGIYEQYF
cdr3_nt: TGCGCCAGCAGCCTCCTCAGCGGGATCTACGAGCAGTACTTC

clone_size: NA
d_call: NA
j_call: TRBJ1-1
v_call: TRBV9
cdr3_aa: CASSVDGNTEAFF
cdr3_nt: TGTGCCAGCAGCGTGGATGGGAACACTGAAGCTTTCTTT

clone_size: few
d_call: NA
j_call: TRBJ1-2
v_call: TRBV5-8
cdr3_aa: CASSPLTEHYGYTF
cdr3_nt: TGTGCCAGCAGCCCTCTGACAGAGCACTATGGCTACACCTTC

clone_size: NA
d_call: TRBD1
j_call: TRBJ2-7
v_call: TRBV5-3
cdr3_aa: CARSLDRGYEQYF
cdr3_nt: TGTGCCAGAAGCTTGGACAGGGGGTACGAGCAGTACTTC

clone_size: NA
d_call: NA
j_call: TRBJ2-7
v_call: TRBV5-4
cdr3_aa: CASSWDYEQYF
cdr3_nt: TGTGCCAGCAGCTGGGACTACGAGCAGTACTTC

clone_size: NA
d_call: TRBD1
j_call: TRBJ2-1
v_call: TRBV4-3
cdr3_aa: CASSQDWTGGSSFSYNEQFF
cdr3_nt: TGCGCCAGCAGCCAAGATTGGACAGGGGGGTCCTCTTTTTCCTACAATGAGCAGTTCTTC

clone_size: NA
d_call: NA
j_call: TRBJ1-2
v_call: TRBV2
cdr3_aa: CASSGERRLGDGYTF
cdr3_nt: TGTGCCAGCAGTGGAGAAAGAAGGCTGGGAGATGGCTACACCTTC

clone_size: once
d_call: NA
j_call: TRBJ2-1
v_call: TRBV7-3
cdr3_aa: CASSSQIRGNEQFF
cdr3_nt: TGTGCCAGCAGCTCTCAGATAAGAGGAAATGAGCAGTTCTTC

clone_size: NA
d_call: NA
j_call: TRBJ2-2
v_call: TRBV9
cdr3_aa: CASSVTGAYLGNTGELFF
cdr3_nt: TGTGCCAGCAGCGTAACCGGGGCCTACCTTGGGAACACCGGGGAGCTGTTTTTT

clone_size: NA
d_call: TRBD1
j_call: TRBJ2-7
v_call: TRBV28
cdr3_aa: CASSIPGQGAGEQYF
cdr3_nt: TGTGCCAGCAGTATCCCGGGACAGGGGGCAGGCGAGCAGTACTTC

clone_size: NA
d_call: NA
j_call: TRBJ1-5
v_call: TRBV6-1
cdr3_aa: CASSKFLEGDQPQHF
cdr3_nt: TGTGCCAGCAGTAAATTCCTGGAGGGAGATCAGCCCCAGCATTTT

clone_size: NA
d_call: TRBD2
j_call: TRBJ2-1
v_call: TRBV7-3
cdr3_aa: CASSLTGTSGSYNEQFF
cdr3_nt: TGTGCCAGCAGCTTGACCGGGACTAGCGGCTCCTACAATGAGCAGTTCTTC

clone_size: NA
d_call: NA
j_call: TRBJ2-3
v_call: TRBV11-1
cdr3_aa: CASSLVGGSTDTQYF
cdr3_nt: TGTGCCAGCAGCTTAGTCGGGGGCAGCACAGATACGCAGTATTTT

clone_size: NA
d_call: TRBD1
j_call: TRBJ2-7
v_call: TRBV11-1
cdr3_aa: CASSLDRGHYEQYF
cdr3_nt: TGTGCCAGCAGCCTGGACAGGGGTCACTACGAGCAGTACTTC

clone_size: NA
d_call: TRBD2
j_call: TRBJ2-5
v_call: TRBV5-6
cdr3_aa: CASSLASGGAMETQYF
cdr3_nt: TGTGCCAGCAGCTTGGCCTCGGGGGGGGCCATGGAGACCCAGTACTTC

clone_size: NA
d_call: TRBD1
j_call: TRBJ2-7
v_call: TRBV28
cdr3_aa: CASKTAGQGGSYEQYF
cdr3_nt: TGTGCCAGCAAGACGGCGGGACAGGGGGGTTCCTACGAGCAGTACTTC

clone_size: NA
d_call: NA
j_call: TRBJ1-2
v_call: TRBV7-2
cdr3_aa: CASSFDGNYGYTF
cdr3_nt: TGTGCCAGCAGCTTCGACGGTAACTATGGCTACACCTTC

clone_size: NA
d_call: NA
j_call: TRBJ1-1
v_call: TRBV28
cdr3_aa: CASSSLIREAFF
cdr3_nt: TGTGCCAGCAGCTCACTAATACGCGAAGCTTTCTTT

clone_size: NA
d_call: TRBD1
j_call: TRBJ2-7
v_call: TRBV28
cdr3_aa: CASAGGSYEQYF
cdr3_nt: TGTGCCAGCGCAGGGGGCAGCTACGAGCAGTACTTC

clone_size: NA
d_call: NA
j_call: TRBJ1-2
v_call: TRBV7-6
cdr3_aa: CASSESGGDYTF
cdr3_nt: TGTGCCAGCAGCGAATCGGGTGGGGACTACACCTTC

clone_size: NA
d_call: TRBD2
j_call: TRBJ2-7
v_call: TRBV27
cdr3_aa: CASSQGSGGSYEQYF
cdr3_nt: TGTGCCAGCAGCCAGGGGAGCGGGGGCTCCTACGAGCAGTACTTC

clone_size: NA
d_call: NA
j_call: TRBJ2-3
v_call: TRBV7-9
cdr3_aa: CASSLVYATDTQYF
cdr3_nt: TGTGCCAGCAGCTTAGTTTATGCCACAGATACGCAGTATTTT

clone_size: NA
d_call: TRBD1
j_call: TRBJ1-1
v_call: TRBV14
cdr3_aa: CASSQDRQGGTEAFF
cdr3_nt: TGTGCCAGCAGCCAAGATCGACAGGGAGGCACTGAAGCTTTCTTT

clone_size: NA
d_call: TRBD1
j_call: TRBJ2-5
v_call: TRBV28
cdr3_aa: CASSSPRTGDFQETQYF
cdr3_nt: TGTGCCAGCAGTTCACCCCGGACAGGGGATTTCCAAGAGACCCAGTACTTC

clone_size: once
d_call: NA
j_call: TRBJ2-5
v_call: TRBV7-6
cdr3_aa: CASSLVRPSPPETQYF
cdr3_nt: TGTGCCAGCAGCTTAGTACGCCCCAGCCCCCCCGAGACCCAGTACTTC

clone_size: NA
d_call: NA
j_call: TRBJ2-7
v_call: TRBV6-5
cdr3_aa: CASSSGRRQAEQYF
cdr3_nt: TGTGCCAGCAGTTCTGGGAGGAGACAGGCGGAGCAGTACTTC

clone_size: NA
d_call: TRBD1
j_call: TRBJ2-1
v_call: TRBV18
cdr3_aa: CASSPPGGSSYNEQFF
cdr3_nt: TGTGCCAGCTCACCACCAGGGGGCAGCTCCTACAATGAGCAGTTCTTC

clone_size: NA
d_call: TRBD2
j_call: TRBJ2-1
v_call: TRBV18
cdr3_aa: CASSPPAGGSYNEQFF
cdr3_nt: TGTGCCAGCTCACCACCAGCGGGGGGCTCCTACAATGAGCAGTTCTTC

clone_size: NA
d_call: NA
j_call: TRBJ1-5
v_call: TRBV6-1
cdr3_aa: CASRDWTMEPQHF
cdr3_nt: TGTGCCAGCAGGGATTGGACCATGGAGCCCCAGCATTTT